Presented here are 27 T cell receptor beta chains from one specimen sequenced in a study of T-cell reconstitution after alpha-beta-depleted transplantation in children. The TCRbeta library was prepared with unique molecular identifiers. In TCRdb, the PCR reads were re-called with MiXCR into one record per CDR3 protein. This sample carries 600,000 to 700,000 distinct CDR3 sequences, over 15% of them seen once, and the ten largest clones take around 0.96%. This sample comprised PBMCs from the stem cell graft donor, obtained from the stem cell graft. The receptors stem from a human donor who donated a stem cell graft to a child with acute myeloid leukemia.

The rearrangement uses TRBV7-7 and TRBJ2-2, with D perhaps TRBD1 (6 bases). The CDR3 loop spans 15 amino acids. CDR1 and CDR2 (germline): SSHAT, FNYEAQ (reference sequence). Trimming removed 4 bases from V and 4 bases from J, with 13 bases in between. For the CDR3, the DNA is TGTGCCAGCAGCTCCGGCACAGGGATCACCGGGGAGCTGTTTTTT. Protein: CASSSGTGITGELFF. The full variable domain, rest sourced from reference TRBV7-7 and TRBJ2-2, is GAGVSQSPRYKVTKRGQDVTLRCDPISSHATLYWYQQALGQGPEFLTYFNYEAQPDKSGLPSDRFSAERPEGSISTLTIQRTEQRDSAMYRCASSSGTGITGELFFGEGSRLTVL.

This clonotype occurred many times. The rearrangement links TRBV20-1 to TRBJ2-7, with 10 bases identical to TRBD1. Germline trimming cut 4 bases from V and 6 bases from J; bases unmatched to any gene: 9. The V gene's germline CDR1 is DFQATT and CDR2 SNEGSKA (reference sequence). The CDR3 extends over 14 amino acids. CDR3 sequence: CSATRDRGRSEQYF. The DNA of the CDR3 is TGCAGTGCTACCCGGGACAGGGGCCGCTCCGAGCAGTACTTC.

This clonotype was seen ten or more times. The rearrangement joins TRBV5-1 to TRBJ2-1; the match to TRBD1 covers 7 bases. V shed 6 bases and J 2 bases; nucleotides not matched to a gene: 8. Germline CDR1 SGHRS, CDR2 YFSETQ. There are 15 residues in the CDR3. CDR3 sequence: CASTNRDRAYNEQFF. The CDR3 DNA reads as TGCGCCAGCACCAACCGGGACAGAGCCTACAATGAGCAGTTCTTC.

The chain couples TRBV11-2 to TRBJ2-7; maybe TRBD1 (7 bases). V shed 5 bases and J shed 0 bases, with 14 bases lying between them. Germline V gene sequence: CDR1 SGHAT, CDR2 FQNNGV. CDR3 length equals 15 residues. Written as DNA, the CDR3 is TGTGCCAGCAGCGCGGGACAGCCGTACTCCTACGAGCAGTACGTC. As protein: CASSAGQPYSYEQYV.

This clonotype occurred many times. This chain connects TRBV4-3 to TRBJ1-1; perhaps TRBD1 as D (6 bases). CDR3 length: 13 residues. Germline CDR1 is LGHNA and CDR2 is YSLEER. The V gene lost 4 bases and the J gene lost 6 bases, with 12 bases spanning the gap. The CDR3 DNA reads as TGCGCCAGCAGCCTCTCAGGGGCTGCTGAAGCTTTCTTT. It translates to CASSLSGAAEAFF.

This clonotype was seen many times. V usage is TRBV20-1 and J usage is TRBJ2-4, with 8 bases identical to TRBD2. The CDR3 runs to 15 residues. V lost 6 bases and J lost 7; bases outside the gene matches: 14. Germline CDR1 and CDR2: DFQATT and SNEGSKA (reference sequence). Written as DNA, the CDR3 is TGCAGTGCCCGGGGGAGCGGGGGCCTCCGGAACATTCAGTACTTC. This translates into CSARGSGGLRNIQYF.

The rearrangement links TRBV20-1 to TRBJ1-1; a weak D match, TRBD1 (5 bases). Germline CDR1 DFQATT, CDR2 SNEGSKA (reference sequence). V was trimmed by 1 base and J by 4 bases, leaving 10 bases between them. The CDR3 is 13 amino acids. The CDR3 nucleotides read TGCAGTGCTAGAGGAGGGGCCTTCACTGAAGCTTTCTTT. Amino acids: CSARGGAFTEAFF.

Many counts were recorded for this clonotype. The genes are TRBV24-1 and TRBJ1-1, with D maybe TRBD1 (5 bases). CDR3 length equals 14 residues. The V end was cut by 5 bases, the J end by 3 bases, with 12 bases between. CDR1 and CDR2 (germline): KGHDR, SFDVKD. CDR3 coding DNA: TGTGCCACCAGTGTCCGGACACGGGACACTGAAGCTTTCTTT. Its translation is CATSVRTRDTEAFF.

This clonotype was observed a handful of times. The V and J genes are TRBV20-1 and TRBJ2-3; D may be TRBD1 or TRBD2 (5 bases each). V gave up 1 base and J gave up 6 bases, with 14 bases separating them. Germline V CDR1 and CDR2: DFQATT, SNEGSKA (reference sequence). The CDR3 is 14 amino acids. The CDR3 is CSARVKGTVDTQYF. For the CDR3, the DNA is TGCAGTGCTAGAGTAAAGGGGACCGTTGATACGCAGTATTTT.

The chain carries TRBV11-2 and TRBJ2-2; possible D gene TRBD1, 6 bases. V was cut by 2 bases and J by 2 bases, with 18 bases left in between. The CDR3 runs to 18 residues. Germline V gene sequence: CDR1 SGHAT, CDR2 FQNNGV. This CDR3 is CASSLRNPGTSNTGELFF. CDR3 coding DNA: TGTGCCAGCAGCTTAAGAAATCCCGGGACAAGTAACACCGGGGAGCTGTTTTTT.

In this sample, this clonotype turned up many times. The V gene is TRBV20-1, the J gene TRBJ1-6, with D unresolved. CDR1 DFQATT and CDR2 SNEGSKA come from the germline V gene (reference sequence). V was clipped by 0 bases and J by 7 bases, with 7 bases between them. The CDR3 contains 13 residues. The CDR3 spells CSARDLRNSPLHF. CDR3 DNA: TGCAGTGCTAGAGATCTCAGGAATTCACCCCTCCACTTT.

The gene calls are TRBV3-1 and TRBJ2-3; D is ambiguous. Germline-derived CDR1 and CDR2 are LGHDT and YNNKEL (reference sequence). V lost 2 bases, J lost 1 base, and 10 bases lay in between. The length of the CDR3 is 15 residues. CDR3 sequence: CASSQRRQRTDTQYF. CDR3 DNA sequence: TGTGCCAGCAGCCAACGGAGACAACGCACAGATACGCAGTATTTT.

This clonotype was recorded a few times. CDR3 residues: CASSFTSAHNEQFF. The CDR3 DNA reads TGCGCCAGCAGCTTCACTAGCGCCCACAATGAGCAGTTCTTC. The chain is built from TRBV5-1 and TRBJ2-1; 7 bases are shared with TRBD2. V dropped 2 bases and J dropped 5; count of bases not matched to a gene: 4. CDR3 size: 14 residues. From germline, CDR1 is SGHRS and CDR2 YFSETQ.

The chain couples TRBV27 to TRBJ1-5, with D maybe TRBD1 (6 bases). The V end was cut by 8 bases, the J end by 9 bases, with 20 bases between. The CDR3 extends over 14 amino acids. Germline V gene data show CDR1 as MNHEY and CDR2 as SMNVEV (reference sequence). The chain's CDR3 is CASGSGRGTVPQHF. The CDR3 bases are TGTGCCAGCGGCTCAGGGAGGGGGACCGTGCCCCAGCATTTT.

This clonotype was counted at least ten times. V and J are TRBV7-3 and TRBJ2-2; 10 bases fit TRBD2. There are 16 residues in the CDR3. Germline V CDR1 and CDR2: SGHTA, FQGTGA. With V trimmed by 2 bases and J by 1 base, 1 base remained unmatched. The CDR3 DNA reads TGTGCCAGCAGCTTACAGCGGGGGGGGAACACCGGGGAGCTGTTTTTT. Amino acids: CASSLQRGGNTGELFF.

This sequence joins TRBV12-3 or TRBV12-4 and TRBJ1-2, with D unclear. CDR3 length equals 14 residues. V was cut by 4 bases and J by 6 bases, with 15 bases left in between. CDR3 residues: CASSSSTGRNGYTF. The CDR3 nucleotides read TGTGCCAGCAGTTCATCGACGGGAAGGAATGGCTACACCTTC.

V is TRBV5-1 and J is TRBJ1-1; D remains unclear. This CDR3 spans 16 amino acids. V lost 5 bases and J lost 2, with 19 bases in between. Germline V CDR1 and CDR2: SGHRS, YFSETQ. DNA of the CDR3: TGCGCCAGCAGACACTCACAGAGTTTCATAAACACTGAAGCTTTCTTT. This encodes CASRHSQSFINTEAFF.

V gene TRBV28 combines with J gene TRBJ1-2; D is unclear. This CDR3 contains 15 residues. Per germline, CDR1 MDHEN and CDR2 SYDVKM. V was shortened by 3 bases and J by 8 bases, with 19 bases between the two germline ends. The CDR3 spells CASSFGPSRREGYTF. CDR3 nucleotide sequence: TGTGCCAGCAGTTTTGGCCCGTCTCGGAGAGAGGGCTACACCTTC.

This clonotype was found a few times. The rearrangement links TRBV12-3 or TRBV12-4 to TRBJ1-5; the match to TRBD1 covers 8 bases. V shed 5 bases and J 5 bases; nucleotides not matched to a gene: 11. The CDR3 is 16 amino acids. CDR3 sequence: CASSTRGTGHHQPQHF. CDR3 DNA: TGTGCCAGCAGTACCCGCGGGACAGGTCACCATCAGCCCCAGCATTTT.

This chain links TRBV12-3 or TRBV12-4 with TRBJ1-5; TRBD1 is a possible D gene (5 bases). V lost 8 bases to trimming and J lost 6 bases, with 20 bases between them. CDR3 size: 15 residues. The CDR3 region has the DNA TGTGCCAGCGGTCCCTCAAGGGGAAATCGTCAGCCCCAGCATTTT. Its protein is CASGPSRGNRQPQHF.

This clonotype has a count of ten or more. The gene calls are TRBV12-3 or TRBV12-4 and TRBJ2-5; TRBD2 aligns across 8 bases. The trim removed 3 bases at V and 4 bases at J, leaving 4 bases unmatched. This CDR3 has 14 residues. The CDR3 DNA reads TGTGCCAGCAGTTTTGCGGGGGGAGGAGAGACCCAGTACTTC. Translating it yields CASSFAGGGETQYF.

This clonotype was seen a handful of times. The rearrangement links TRBV28 to TRBJ1-6; D not certain. Trimming removed 3 bases from V and 9 bases from J, with 12 bases in between. The germline V gene has CDR1 MDHEN and CDR2 SYDVKM. The CDR3 is made up of 14 amino acids. CDR3 protein: CASSLYQFGSPLHF. CDR3 coding DNA: TGTGCCAGCAGTTTGTATCAGTTTGGTTCACCCCTCCACTTT.

This clonotype was recorded at least ten times. V is TRBV7-9 and J is TRBJ1-6, with 7 bases that match TRBD1. The CDR3 extends over 17 amino acids. Germline V CDR1 and CDR2: SEHNR, FQNEAQ (reference sequence). The V gene end was trimmed by 4 bases and the J gene end by 10 bases; junction bases not matched to a gene: 16. In DNA form, the CDR3 reads TGTGCCAGCAGCTCCTCGGCAGGGGGTGTTGGTATGTCACCCCTCCACTTT. This sequence encodes CASSSSAGGVGMSPLHF.

This clonotype was observed a few times. V usage is TRBV7-2 and J usage is TRBJ1-2, with unresolved D. This CDR3 is built from 13 residues. V was clipped by 2 bases and J by 4 bases, with 8 bases between them. Germline CDR1 is SGHTA and CDR2 is FQGNSA. The CDR3 loop is CASSLSTSYGYTF. The CDR3 DNA reads TGTGCCAGCAGCTTAAGTACATCCTATGGCTACACCTTC. Complete variable domain (other parts from reference TRBV7-2 and TRBJ1-2): GAGVSQSPSNKVTEKGKDVELRCDPISGHTALYWYRQSLGQGLEFLIYFQGNSAPDKSGLPSDRFSAERTGGSVSTLTIQRTQQEDSAVYLCASSLSTSYGYTFGSGTRLTVV.

This clonotype was seen a few times. CDR3 bases: TGTGCCAGCAGTACAGGGCTGGCTGGGGCCAACGTCCTGACTTTC. As protein: CASSTGLAGANVLTF. The rearrangement links TRBV28 to TRBJ2-6; the D gene is possibly TRBD1 (6 bases). The germline CDR1 and CDR2 sequences are MDHEN and SYDVKM. This CDR3 is built from 15 residues. With 5 bases removed from V and 2 bases from J, the gap between germline ends came to 10 bases.

The chain links TRBV15 to TRBJ1-4; D is undetermined. Per germline, CDR1 LNHNV and CDR2 YYDKDF (reference sequence). The CDR3 loop spans 12 amino acids. The ends were cut back, 3 bases at V and 15 bases at J, with 14 bases in the middle. The CDR3 loop reads CATSRDETMVFF. CDR3 DNA sequence: TGTGCCACCAGCAGGGATGAGACCATGGTGTTTTTT.

This clonotype has just a few counts. The chain links TRBV3-1 to TRBJ2-2; D is undetermined. This CDR3 has 11 amino acids. CDR1 is LGHDT and CDR2 is YNNKEL in the germline V gene (reference sequence). The V end was cut by 1 base, the J end by 7 bases, with 1 base between. The CDR3 DNA follows: TGTGCCAGCAGCCAAGTCGGGGAGCTGTTTTTT. As protein: CASSQVGELFF.